The entry below gives a single T cell receptor beta chain sequence along with its context. Its antigen is not known. J lost 3 bases, V lost 3 bases, and 10 bases had no gene match. In germline, CDR1 is SGDLS, CDR2 YYNGEE. The CDR3 totals 16 residues. This record belongs to a study of PD-1 blockade in classical Hodgkin lymphoma. Study-wide background: Patients had nivolumab dosed at 3 mg/kg, delivered intravenously every 2 weeks.

Sequencing used immunoSEQ multiplex PCR; TCRdb keeps in-frame clones, though not all of them. Seen here are tens of thousands of clones, roughly nine tenths observed once, and the top ten hold approximately 8%. The time point here: cycle 4 day 1 (C4D1), after 5 to 7 weeks of nivolumab. After autologous stem cell transplantation all patients relapsed, and prior brentuximab vedotin exposure differed between cohorts. Findings and caveats of the study: Complete responders had baseline diversity similar to newly diagnosed patients. Anyone who began nivolumab under 1 year after ASCT was excluded.

V gene TRBV9 combines with J gene TRBJ2-3; 7 bases map to TRBD2. The sample was peripheral blood mononuclear cells (PBMCs), taken before the fourth cycle of nivolumab. This TCR was sampled from a human donor with classical Hodgkin lymphoma. The CDR3 reads CASSGRAGEMTDTQYF. For the CDR3, the DNA is TGTGCCAGCAGCGGAAGGGCGGGAGAGATGACAGATACGCAGTATTTT. Together with reference TRBV9 and TRBJ2-3, the CDR3 gives the full variable domain: DSGVTQTPKHLITATGQRVTLRCSPRSGDLSVYWYQQSLDQGLQFLIQYYNGEERAKGNILERFSAQQFPDLHSELNLSSLELGDSALYFCASSGRAGEMTDTQYFGPGTRLTVL.